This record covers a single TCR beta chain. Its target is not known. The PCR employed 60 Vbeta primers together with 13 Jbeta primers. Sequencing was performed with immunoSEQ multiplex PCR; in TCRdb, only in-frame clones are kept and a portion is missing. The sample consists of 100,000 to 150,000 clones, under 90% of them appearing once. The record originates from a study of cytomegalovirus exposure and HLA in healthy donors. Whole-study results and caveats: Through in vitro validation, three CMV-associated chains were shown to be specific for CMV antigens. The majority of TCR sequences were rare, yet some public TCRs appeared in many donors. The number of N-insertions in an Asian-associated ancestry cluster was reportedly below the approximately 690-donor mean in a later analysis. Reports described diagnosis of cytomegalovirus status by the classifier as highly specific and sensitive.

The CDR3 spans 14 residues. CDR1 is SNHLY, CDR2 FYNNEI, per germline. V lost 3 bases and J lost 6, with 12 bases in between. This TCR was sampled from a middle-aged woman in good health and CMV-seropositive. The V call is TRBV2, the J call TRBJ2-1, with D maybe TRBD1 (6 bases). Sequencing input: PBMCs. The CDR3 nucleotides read TGTGCCAGCAGTGAGTGGGGGCTAGGCAATGAGCAGTTCTTC. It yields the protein CASSEWGLGNEQFF.